This TCR beta chain was observed in a study of PD-L1 blockade in urothelial cancer. Study as a whole: Every 3 weeks, patients received intravenous atezolizumab 1,200 mg, beginning 2014. Study patients had been treated with 0 to 3 previous chemotherapy regimens.

Time point: peripheral blood 6 weeks after treatment start. Individual patients had between 1 and 8 samples, taken pretreatment and on-treatment. The method was immunoSEQ multiplex PCR; TCRdb's version includes in-frame clones alone and lacks a portion of them. The sample shows 100,000 to 150,000 clones, about 82% of them seen only once. Study results and limitations: Tumor-associated blood clones were expanded more by durable-benefit patients at 3 weeks.

Points on this clone: The antigen remains undetermined.

This clonotype originated in a man between 45 and 60 years old with urothelial cancer. Sample: PBMCs, taken around atezolizumab (anti-PD-L1) treatment.

The CDR3, as DNA: TGTGCCAGCAGCGGACAGGAATACTATGGCTACACCTTC. Encoded protein: CASSGQEYYGYTF. The chain links TRBV7-9 to TRBJ1-2, with 7 bases fitting TRBD1. V lost 5 bases, J lost 3 bases, and 3 bases stayed unmatched. The CDR3 loop spans 13 amino acids. CDR1 is SEHNR and CDR2 is FQNEAQ in the germline V gene (reference sequence).